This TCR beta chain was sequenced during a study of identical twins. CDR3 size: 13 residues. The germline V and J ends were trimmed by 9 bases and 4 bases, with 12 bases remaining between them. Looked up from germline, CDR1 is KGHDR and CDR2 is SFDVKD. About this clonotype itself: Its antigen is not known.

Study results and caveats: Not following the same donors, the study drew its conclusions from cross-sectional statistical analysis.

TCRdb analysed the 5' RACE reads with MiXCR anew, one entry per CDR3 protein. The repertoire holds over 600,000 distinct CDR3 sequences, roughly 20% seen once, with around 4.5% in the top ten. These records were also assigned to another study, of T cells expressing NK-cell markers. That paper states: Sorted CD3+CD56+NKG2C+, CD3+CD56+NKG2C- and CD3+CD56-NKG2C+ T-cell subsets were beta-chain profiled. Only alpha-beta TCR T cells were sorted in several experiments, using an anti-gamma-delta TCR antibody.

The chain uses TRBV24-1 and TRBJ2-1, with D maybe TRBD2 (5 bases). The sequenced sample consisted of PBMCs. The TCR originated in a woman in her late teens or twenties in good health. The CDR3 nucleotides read TGTGCCACCTCCGGGATCCCGTACAATGAGCAGTTCTTC. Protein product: CATSGIPYNEQFF.